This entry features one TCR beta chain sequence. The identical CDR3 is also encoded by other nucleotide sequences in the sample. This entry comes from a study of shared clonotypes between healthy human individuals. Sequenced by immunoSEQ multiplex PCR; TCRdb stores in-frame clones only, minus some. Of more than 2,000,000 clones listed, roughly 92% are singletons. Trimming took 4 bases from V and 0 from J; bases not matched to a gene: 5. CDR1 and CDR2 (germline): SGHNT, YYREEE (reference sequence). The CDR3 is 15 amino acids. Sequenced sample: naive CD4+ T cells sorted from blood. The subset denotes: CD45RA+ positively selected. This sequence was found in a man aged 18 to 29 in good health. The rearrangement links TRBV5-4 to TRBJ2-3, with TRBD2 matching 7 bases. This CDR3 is CASSPSGGSTDTQYF. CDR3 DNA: TGTGCCAGCAGCCCTTCCGGGGGGAGCACAGATACGCAGTATTTT.